These T cell receptor beta chains were read from a single sample in a study of T-cell memory formation after mild COVID-19. TCRdb ran MiXCR on the 5' RACE reads and lists one entry per CDR3 protein. The data contain some 48,000 distinct CDR3 sequences, about 28% of them singletons. What was sequenced was PBMCs or a T cell subset sorted from them (not recorded which). The receptors here all came from a man aged 18 to 29 who had mild COVID-19 (a few samples of this study predate the infection). Cell type and time point are not known. Both conserved end residues are part of each CDR3. D genes are given only for firm matches.

j_gene: TRBJ1-4; d_gene: NA; v_gene: TRBV19; CDR3aa: CATGTYEKLFF
j_gene: TRBJ2-5; d_gene: TRBD2; v_gene: TRBV2; CDR3aa: CASSGPTAGGPQETQYF
j_gene: TRBJ2-1; d_gene: TRBD2; v_gene: TRBV19; CDR3aa: CASSILTSGLYNEQFF
j_gene: TRBJ1-1; d_gene: NA; v_gene: TRBV9; CDR3aa: CASSVVGATEAFF
j_gene: TRBJ1-2; d_gene: NA; v_gene: TRBV13; CDR3aa: CASTAGLDGYTF
j_gene: TRBJ1-4; d_gene: NA; v_gene: TRBV3-1; CDR3aa: CASNPGTVNEKLFF
j_gene: TRBJ2-2; d_gene: TRBD2; v_gene: TRBV28; CDR3aa: CASILAGSGGGELFF
j_gene: TRBJ1-3; d_gene: NA; v_gene: TRBV7-2; CDR3aa: CASSLFLSGNTIYF
j_gene: TRBJ2-3; d_gene: NA; v_gene: TRBV29-1; CDR3aa: CSVVVRLDTQYF
j_gene: TRBJ1-1; d_gene: TRBD1; v_gene: TRBV29-1; CDR3aa: CSAFRDSEAFF
j_gene: TRBJ1-1; d_gene: NA; v_gene: TRBV5-1; CDR3aa: CASSLDGRETEAFF
j_gene: TRBJ2-1; d_gene: TRBD1; v_gene: TRBV7-9; CDR3aa: CASSPPLDRSDEQFF
j_gene: TRBJ2-3; d_gene: NA; v_gene: TRBV4-1; CDR3aa: CASSIRSQGIGTDTQYF
j_gene: TRBJ1-1; d_gene: NA; v_gene: TRBV4-1; CDR3aa: CASSPGWGAKAAEAFF
j_gene: TRBJ2-6; d_gene: TRBD1; v_gene: TRBV7-9; CDR3aa: CASRPGTAFSGANVLTF
j_gene: TRBJ2-3; d_gene: NA; v_gene: TRBV7-9; CDR3aa: CASSAEEGKSTDTQYF
j_gene: TRBJ2-2; d_gene: TRBD2; v_gene: TRBV11-3; CDR3aa: CASSLATGLVNTGELFF
j_gene: TRBJ2-5; d_gene: NA; v_gene: TRBV7-9; CDR3aa: CASSLGDETQYF
j_gene: TRBJ1-1; d_gene: NA; v_gene: TRBV6-2/TRBV6-3; CDR3aa: CASSPWQFSGAEAFF
j_gene: TRBJ1-1; d_gene: TRBD1; v_gene: TRBV4-3; CDR3aa: CASSQDPGGWYTEAFF
j_gene: TRBJ2-5; d_gene: NA; v_gene: TRBV5-5; CDR3aa: CASKRQDQETQYF
j_gene: TRBJ2-2; d_gene: TRBD2; v_gene: TRBV4-3; CDR3aa: CASSQTSGGLANTGELFF
j_gene: TRBJ2-7; d_gene: TRBD2; v_gene: TRBV5-1; CDR3aa: CASSTERGDEQYF
j_gene: TRBJ2-1; d_gene: NA; v_gene: TRBV19; CDR3aa: CASSLGSSYNEQFF
j_gene: TRBJ2-1; d_gene: TRBD1; v_gene: TRBV28; CDR3aa: CASSSVQGAGEQFF
j_gene: TRBJ2-5; d_gene: NA; v_gene: TRBV5-1; CDR3aa: CASSDLNQETQYF
j_gene: TRBJ2-3; d_gene: TRBD2; v_gene: TRBV4-1; CDR3aa: CASSQEEGYGGDTQYF
j_gene: TRBJ2-7; d_gene: TRBD2; v_gene: TRBV4-3; CDR3aa: CASSPSGGSYEQYF
j_gene: TRBJ1-2; d_gene: TRBD1; v_gene: TRBV5-1; CDR3aa: CASSSQGARNYGYTF
j_gene: TRBJ1-1; d_gene: NA; v_gene: TRBV27; CDR3aa: CASSLRPNTEAFF
j_gene: TRBJ2-5; d_gene: TRBD1; v_gene: TRBV6-2/TRBV6-3; CDR3aa: CASSRQGIETQYF
j_gene: TRBJ2-7; d_gene: NA; v_gene: TRBV5-1; CDR3aa: CASSSPDNSYEQYF
j_gene: TRBJ1-2; d_gene: NA; v_gene: TRBV6-5; CDR3aa: CASSYSGDSNYGYTF
j_gene: TRBJ1-1; d_gene: NA; v_gene: TRBV7-3; CDR3aa: CASSSGANTEAFF
j_gene: TRBJ2-5; d_gene: NA; v_gene: TRBV12-3/TRBV12-4; CDR3aa: CASSPWTTQETQYF
j_gene: TRBJ2-5; d_gene: TRBD2; v_gene: TRBV4-1; CDR3aa: CASSDRTSGGETQYF
j_gene: TRBJ2-5; d_gene: TRBD2; v_gene: TRBV9; CDR3aa: CASSVGLAGGLEETQYF
j_gene: TRBJ2-1; d_gene: TRBD2; v_gene: TRBV4-2; CDR3aa: CASSHGTSGGSYNEQFF
j_gene: TRBJ1-1; d_gene: TRBD1; v_gene: TRBV29-1; CDR3aa: CSVESVGQGGRAGEAFF
j_gene: TRBJ2-7; d_gene: TRBD2; v_gene: TRBV29-1; CDR3aa: CSVEETGGSYEQYF
j_gene: TRBJ2-1; d_gene: TRBD1; v_gene: TRBV27; CDR3aa: CASMKGAFEQFF
j_gene: TRBJ2-3; d_gene: TRBD1; v_gene: TRBV20-1; CDR3aa: CSAMPGQISERLRTDTEYF
j_gene: TRBJ2-5; d_gene: TRBD2; v_gene: TRBV10-3; CDR3aa: CAIRDVGGGLGETQYF
j_gene: TRBJ1-2; d_gene: NA; v_gene: TRBV10-3; CDR3aa: CAISETLSGTYGYTF
j_gene: TRBJ2-7; d_gene: TRBD1; v_gene: TRBV4-1; CDR3aa: CASSQVIRGTYEQYF